Listed below are T cell receptor beta chains from one sample, sequenced in a study of T cell responses to AZD1222 COVID-19 vaccine. Produced via immunoSEQ multiplex PCR; TCRdb's table is partial and in-frame only. This listing includes more than 110,000 clones. Sequencing used peripheral blood. These receptors originate from an adult in good health. Both conserved end residues are part of each CDR3. D genes are given only for firm matches.

14 | TRBJ1-2 | NA | TRBV25-1 | TGTGCCAGCAGTGTCCCAGGGGAGCCCTATGGCTACACCTTC | CASSVPGEPYGYTF
14 | TRBJ2-5 | TRBD2 | TRBV7-2 | TGTGCCAGCAGCCCCCCGGGACTAGCAAGTGTCCAGTACTTC | CASSPPGLASVQYF
16 | TRBJ1-4 | TRBD1 | TRBV12-5 | TGTGCTAGTGCCCAATCACTGGGACAGTTTTTTGAAAAACTGTTTTTT | CASAQSLGQFFEKLFF
12 | TRBJ1-6 | NA | TRBV5-5 | TGTGCCAGCAGCCCCGGGGTTTCACCCCTCCACTTT | CASSPGVSPLHF
13 | TRBJ1-1 | NA | TRBV30 | TGTGCCTGGAGCTCCTCGGGGAACACTGAAGCTTTCTTT | CAWSSSGNTEAFF
12 | TRBJ1-1 | TRBD1 | TRBV30 | TGTGCCTGGAGTCGACAGGGTACTGAAGCTTTCTTT | CAWSRQGTEAFF
16 | TRBJ2-3 | TRBD1 | TRBV25-1 | TGTGCCAGCAGTGAAATCAGGACAGGGGACTCAGATACGCAGTATTTT | CASSEIRTGDSDTQYF
14 | TRBJ1-2 | NA | TRBV11-1 | TGTGCCAGCAGCTTAGAACCCGATGACTATGGCTACACCTTC | CASSLEPDDYGYTF
15 | TRBJ1-6 | NA | TRBV7-8 | TGTGCCAGCAGCTTAATGGGGGTTAGGAATTCACCCCTCCACTTT | CASSLMGVRNSPLHF
13 | TRBJ2-7 | NA | TRBV4-1 | TGCGCCAGCAGCCACCCAGAGGACTACGAGCAGTACTTC | CASSHPEDYEQYF
14 | TRBJ2-7 | TRBD2 | TRBV7-2 | TGTGCCAGCAGCCTGGGACTAGCTTCCTACGAGCAGTACTTC | CASSLGLASYEQYF
16 | TRBJ2-3 | TRBD2 | TRBV13 | TGTGCCAGCAGCTTATCTAGCGGGGGAGTCACAGATACGCAGTATTTT | CASSLSSGGVTDTQYF
12 | TRBJ1-1 | NA | TRBV7-9 | TGTGCCAGCAATTATCGGAACACTGAAGCTTTCTTT | CASNYRNTEAFF
13 | TRBJ2-7 | TRBD1 | TRBV2 | TGTGCCCTAAGACAGGGGGAGAGCTACGAGCAGTACTTC | CALRQGESYEQYF
14 | TRBJ1-1 | NA | TRBV5-1 | TGCGCCAGCAGCCCCTCCGGCCTGGGGACTGAAGCTTTCTTT | CASSPSGLGTEAFF
13 | TRBJ2-5 | NA | TRBV6-1 | TGTGCCAGCAGTGAATGGGTGGAAGAGACCCAGTACTTC | CASSEWVEETQYF
19 | TRBJ2-5 | NA | TRBV7-6 | TGTGCCAGCAGCTTAGCGGGTTTACAGGCATCGTTTTGGCAAGAGACCCAGTACTTC | CASSLAGLQASFWQETQYF
11 | TRBJ2-7 | NA | TRBV7-9 | TGTGCCAGCAGCGCCACGGGTGAGCAGTACTTC | CASSATGEQYF
14 | TRBJ2-7 | NA | TRBV11-3 | TGTGCCAGCAGCTTGGGAAGGGGGAGGATCGAGCAGTACTTC | CASSLGRGRIEQYF
14 | TRBJ1-2 | NA | TRBV7-8 | TGTGCCAGCAGCTTTCTCAGGGAAATCGACGGCTACACCTTC | CASSFLREIDGYTF
15 | TRBJ1-2 | NA | TRBV6-5 | TGTGCCAGCAGTAGATTACCGGGCGCACCGGCTGGCTACACCTTC | CASSRLPGAPAGYTF
13 | TRBJ1-1 | NA | TRBV5-1 | TGCGCCAGCAGCTTATCCGGGGCCTCTGAAGCTTTCTTT | CASSLSGASEAFF
15 | TRBJ2-1 | NA | TRBV7-8 | TGTGCCAGCAGCTTAGTCTCTGGGTCATACAATGAGCAGTTCTTC | CASSLVSGSYNEQFF
15 | TRBJ1-2 | TRBD1 | TRBV27 | TGTGCCAGCAGTTTTGGTGGCAGGGGGCAGGTTGGCTACACCTTC | CASSFGGRGQVGYTF
13 | TRBJ2-3 | NA | TRBV7-2 | TGTGCCAGCAGCTTAGTTTCCACAGATACGCAGTATTTT | CASSLVSTDTQYF
15 | TRBJ2-2 | NA | TRBV2 | TGTGCCAGCAGGGGGACGACGGTGAACACCGGGGAGCTGTTTTTT | CASRGTTVNTGELFF